This TCR beta chain is from a study of identical twins. CDR1 is SGHVS, CDR2 FNYEAQ, per germline. V trimming: 2 bases; J trimming: 4 bases; junction bases outside the gene matches: 16. This CDR3 spans 18 amino acids. Each CDR3 protein is one row after TCRdb ran MiXCR on the 5' RACE reads. The sample holds around 250,000 distinct CDR3 sequences, about 8.5% seen once. General study findings and limits: For cord blood, abundant beta clonotypes had fewer insertions, unlike memory repertoires, which showed none. Invariant populations such as MAIT and iNKT cells could partly muddle zero-insertion analyses. The degree of excess twin sharing was weaker in beta out-of-frame sequences.

About this clonotype itself: Its antigen remains unidentified.

These data were likewise used in another study, on yellow fever vaccine responses in identical twins. That investigation notes: Twin vaccine T cell responses reportedly seemed partly convergent, partly personalized.

The receptor was derived from a woman aged 18-30 years in good health. Sample: CD8+ T cells sorted from blood. The chain uses TRBV7-6 and TRBJ2-7; TRBD2 matches at 8 bases. CDR3 loop: CASSLKSSGGPYSYEQYF. CDR3 nucleotides: TGTGCCAGCAGCTTAAAAAGCTCGGGAGGGCCCTATTCTTACGAGCAGTACTTC. Full variable domain (outside the CDR3, taken from reference TRBV7-6 and TRBJ2-7): GAGVSQSPRYKVTKRGQDVALRCDPISGHVSLYWYRQALGQGPEFLTYFNYEAQQDKSGLPNDRFSAERPEGSISTLTIQRTEQRDSAMYRCASSLKSSGGPYSYEQYFGPGTRLTVT.